The clone carrying this T cell receptor (beta chain) has a single count. This record belongs to a study of cytomegalovirus exposure and HLA in healthy donors. In germline, CDR1 is SQVTM, CDR2 ANQGSEA. The CDR3 runs to 13 residues. The V segment lost 4 bases and the J segment 7 bases; nucleotides outside the gene matches: 3. The PCR made use of 60 Vbeta and 13 Jbeta primers. TCRdb's copy holds only in-frame clones and misses some; the assay was immunoSEQ multiplex PCR. The table shows more than 150,000 clones, with 76% occurring only once. The sequence was collected from a man aged 18 to 30 in good health and CMV-seronegative. Sequencing was performed on PBMCs. This chain uses TRBV29-1 with TRBJ1-4; TRBD1 matches at 10 bases. CDR3 protein: CSVGDRGGEKLFF. The CDR3 nucleotides read TGCAGCGTTGGGGACAGGGGTGGTGAAAAACTGTTTTTT.